These T cell receptor beta chains were read from a single sample in a study of blood T cell repertoires in COVID-19. Clones were read by immunoSEQ multiplex PCR, and TCRdb kept only the in-frame ones, dropping some. The sample consists of some 290,000 clones, approximately 90% of them appearing once. Sequencing was done on a sample of PBMCs or T cells enriched from blood (not recorded which). The receptors were sampled from a woman aged 25 to 39 who had been exposed to COVID-19. CDR3s include the opening cysteine and the closing phenylalanine or tryptophan. The D gene is left open where the match is weak. Some rows have no size entry. The others give once, few or many, or a class for an expanded clone.

v_gene: TRBV7-2; abundance: -; d_gene: TRBD1; j_gene: TRBJ1-1; CDR3nt: TGTGCCAGCAGCTTAGCGGGACCCAGGGGGCGATGGACCCAAAACACTGAAGCTTTCTTT; CDR3aa: CASSLAGPRGRWTQNTEAFF
v_gene: TRBV27; abundance: -; d_gene: -; j_gene: TRBJ1-6; CDR3nt: TGTGCCAGCAGTTTATCTGGCGGTCGGGGTAACTACTATAATTCACCCCTCCACTTT; CDR3aa: CASSLSGGRGNYYNSPLHF
v_gene: TRBV10-3; abundance: -; d_gene: -; j_gene: TRBJ2-3; CDR3nt: TGTGCCATCAGTGATTCTAACCGGGAGTCACTCTATACGCAGTATTTT; CDR3aa: CAISDSNRESLYTQYF
v_gene: TRBV3-1/TRBV3-2; abundance: few; d_gene: TRBD2; j_gene: TRBJ2-5; CDR3nt: TGTGCCAGCAGCCCCGAACTAGCGGCGCAAGAGACCCAGTACTTC; CDR3aa: CASSPELAAQETQYF
v_gene: TRBV19; abundance: once; d_gene: -; j_gene: TRBJ1-5; CDR3nt: TGTGCCAGTAGTATAGGGACAGTGCAGCCCCAGCATTTT; CDR3aa: CASSIGTVQPQHF
v_gene: TRBV27; abundance: -; d_gene: TRBD1; j_gene: TRBJ2-2; CDR3nt: TGTGCCAGCAGTCTCGACAGGGTTCGGACCGGGGAGCTGTTTTTT; CDR3aa: CASSLDRVRTGELFF
v_gene: TRBV6-5; abundance: -; d_gene: TRBD1; j_gene: TRBJ1-6; CDR3nt: TGTGCCAGCAGAAACAGGGGTTCACCCCTCCACTTT; CDR3aa: CASRNRGSPLHF
v_gene: TRBV2; abundance: once; d_gene: TRBD1; j_gene: TRBJ1-5; CDR3nt: TGTGCCAGCAGTGGGGGACAGAGTTATCAGCCCCAGCATTTT; CDR3aa: CASSGGQSYQPQHF
v_gene: TRBV7-9; abundance: -; d_gene: TRBD1; j_gene: TRBJ1-5; CDR3nt: TGTGCCAGCAGCACAGGGACAGGGAATCAGCCCCAGCATTTT; CDR3aa: CASSTGTGNQPQHF
v_gene: TRBV4-2; abundance: -; d_gene: -; j_gene: TRBJ1-5; CDR3nt: TGTGCCAGCAGCCAAGATGGTATCGGTCAGCCCCAGCATTTT; CDR3aa: CASSQDGIGQPQHF
v_gene: TRBV4-3; abundance: -; d_gene: -; j_gene: TRBJ1-2; CDR3nt: TGCGCCAGCAGCCAGCACGGGTGGGAACTAGACTATGGCTACACCTTC; CDR3aa: CASSQHGWELDYGYTF
v_gene: TRBV4-3; abundance: once; d_gene: TRBD2; j_gene: TRBJ2-7; CDR3nt: TGCGCCAGCAGCCGCGTTACCGGGACTAGGGACGAGCAGTACTTC; CDR3aa: CASSRVTGTRDEQYF
v_gene: TRBV11-2; abundance: -; d_gene: -; j_gene: TRBJ2-7; CDR3nt: TGTGCCAGCAGCTTAGACCAGTACGAGCAGTACTTC; CDR3aa: CASSLDQYEQYF
v_gene: TRBV6-4; abundance: once; d_gene: -; j_gene: TRBJ1-1; CDR3nt: TGTGCCAGCAGGCGTAACCCCGCAGGATCCACTGAAGCTTTCTTT; CDR3aa: CASRRNPAGSTEAFF
v_gene: TRBV5-5; abundance: -; d_gene: -; j_gene: TRBJ2-5; CDR3nt: TGTGCCAGCAGCTCTAGGCGGCAGACAGAGACCCAGTACTTC; CDR3aa: CASSSRRQTETQYF
v_gene: TRBV19; abundance: -; d_gene: -; j_gene: TRBJ2-1; CDR3nt: TGTGCCAGTAGGGACCTAGGTAGCCGAGGGGAGCAGTTCTTC; CDR3aa: CASRDLGSRGEQFF
v_gene: TRBV4-3; abundance: -; d_gene: -; j_gene: TRBJ2-7; CDR3nt: TGCGCCAGCAGCCAAGCCGTCGCGGGACCTGGTTACGAGCAGTACTTC; CDR3aa: CASSQAVAGPGYEQYF